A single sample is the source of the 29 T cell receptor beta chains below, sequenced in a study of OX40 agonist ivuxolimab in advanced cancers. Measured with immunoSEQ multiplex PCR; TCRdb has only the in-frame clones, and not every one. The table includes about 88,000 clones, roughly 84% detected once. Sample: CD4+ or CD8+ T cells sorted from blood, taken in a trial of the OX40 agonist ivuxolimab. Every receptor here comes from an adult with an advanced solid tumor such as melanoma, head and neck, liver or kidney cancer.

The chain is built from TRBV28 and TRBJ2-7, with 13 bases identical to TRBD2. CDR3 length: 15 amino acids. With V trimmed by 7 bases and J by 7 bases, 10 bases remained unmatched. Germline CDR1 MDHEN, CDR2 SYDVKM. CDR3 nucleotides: TGTGCCAGCACCCCCGGGACTAGCGGGAAGAGGGAGCAGTACTTC. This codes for CASTPGTSGKREQYF.

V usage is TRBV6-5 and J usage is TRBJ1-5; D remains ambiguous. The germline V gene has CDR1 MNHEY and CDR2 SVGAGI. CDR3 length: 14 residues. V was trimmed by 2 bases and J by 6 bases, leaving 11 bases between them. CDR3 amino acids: CASSYGRLGQPQHF. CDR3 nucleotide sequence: TGTGCCAGCAGTTACGGACGTCTAGGTCAGCCCCAGCATTTT.

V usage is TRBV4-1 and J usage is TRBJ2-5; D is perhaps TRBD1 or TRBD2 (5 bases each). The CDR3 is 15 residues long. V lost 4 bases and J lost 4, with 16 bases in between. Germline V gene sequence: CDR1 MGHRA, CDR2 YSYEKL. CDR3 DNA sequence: TGCGCCAGCAGCCTACGGGACCTCATAGGAGAGACCCAGTACTTC. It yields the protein CASSLRDLIGETQYF.

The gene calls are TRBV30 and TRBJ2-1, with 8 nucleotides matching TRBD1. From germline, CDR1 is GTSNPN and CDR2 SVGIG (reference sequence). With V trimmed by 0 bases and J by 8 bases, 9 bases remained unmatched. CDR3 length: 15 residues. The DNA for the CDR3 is TGTGCCTGGAGTGTACGGGACAGGAGATCTCATGAGCAGTTCTTC. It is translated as CAWSVRDRRSHEQFF.

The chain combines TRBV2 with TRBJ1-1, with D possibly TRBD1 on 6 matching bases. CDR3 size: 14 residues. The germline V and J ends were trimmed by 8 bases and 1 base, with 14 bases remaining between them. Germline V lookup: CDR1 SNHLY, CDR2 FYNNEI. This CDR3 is CASGPDRENTEAFF. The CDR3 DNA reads TGTGCCAGCGGACCGGACAGAGAGAACACTGAAGCTTTCTTT.

The CDR3 loop reads CASSPIAGGTGELFF. DNA of the CDR3: TGTGCCAGCAGCCCCATAGCGGGGGGCACCGGGGAGCTGTTTTTT. This chain joins TRBV6-6 and TRBJ2-2; TRBD2 matches at 10 bases. In germline, CDR1 is MNHNY, CDR2 SVGAGI (reference sequence). The CDR3 runs to 15 residues. The V segment lost 6 bases and the J segment 4 bases; nucleotides outside the gene matches: 5.

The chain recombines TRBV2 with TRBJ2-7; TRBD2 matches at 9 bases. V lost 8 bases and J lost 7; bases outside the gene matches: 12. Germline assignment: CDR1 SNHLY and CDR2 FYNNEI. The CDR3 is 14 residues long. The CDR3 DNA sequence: TGTGCCAGCGGTGTAGCGGGAGTGCGGGGAGAGCAGTACTTC. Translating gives CASGVAGVRGEQYF.

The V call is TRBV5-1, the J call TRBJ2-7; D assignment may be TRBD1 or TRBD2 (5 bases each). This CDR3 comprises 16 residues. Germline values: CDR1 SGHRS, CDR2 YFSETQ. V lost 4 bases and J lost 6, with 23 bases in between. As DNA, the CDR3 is TGCGCCAGCAGCCCGAGTTGGGGGTCGAACCGAGGCGAGCAGTACTTC. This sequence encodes CASSPSWGSNRGEQYF. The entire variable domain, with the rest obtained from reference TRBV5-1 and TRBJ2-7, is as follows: KAGVTQTPRYLIKTRGQQVTLSCSPISGHRSVSWYQQTPGQGLQFLFEYFSETQRNKGNFPGRFSGRQFSNSRSEMNVSTLELGDSALYLCASSPSWGSNRGEQYFGPGTRLTVT.

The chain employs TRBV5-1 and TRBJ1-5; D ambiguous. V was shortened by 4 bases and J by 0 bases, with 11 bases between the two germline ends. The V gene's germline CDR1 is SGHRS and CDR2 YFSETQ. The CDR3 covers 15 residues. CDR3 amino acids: CASSPGRSSNQPQHF. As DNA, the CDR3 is TGCGCCAGCAGCCCGGGTCGAAGTAGCAATCAGCCCCAGCATTTT.

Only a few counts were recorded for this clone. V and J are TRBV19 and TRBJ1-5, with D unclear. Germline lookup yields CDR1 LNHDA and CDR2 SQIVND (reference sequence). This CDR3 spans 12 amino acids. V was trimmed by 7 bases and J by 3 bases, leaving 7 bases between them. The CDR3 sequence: CASTQNNQPQHF. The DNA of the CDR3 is TGTGCCAGTACACAGAACAATCAGCCCCAGCATTTT.

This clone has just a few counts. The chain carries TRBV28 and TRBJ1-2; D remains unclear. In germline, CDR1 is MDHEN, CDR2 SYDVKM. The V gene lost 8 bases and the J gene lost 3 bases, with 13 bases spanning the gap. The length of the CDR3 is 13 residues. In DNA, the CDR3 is TGTGCCAGCGCAGCTTCAGACTACTATGGCTACACCTTC. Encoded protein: CASAASDYYGYTF.

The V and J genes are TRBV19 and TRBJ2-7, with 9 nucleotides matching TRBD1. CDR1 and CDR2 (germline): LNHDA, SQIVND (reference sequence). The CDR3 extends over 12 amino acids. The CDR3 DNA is TGTGCGCCGCGGGACAGGGACTACGAGCAGTACTTC. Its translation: CAPRDRDYEQYF. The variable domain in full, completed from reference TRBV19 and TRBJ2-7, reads DGGITQSPKYLFRKEGQNVTLSCEQNLNHDAMYWYRQDPGQGLRLIYYSQIVNDFQKGDIAEGYSVSREKKESFPLTVTSAQKNPTAFYLCAPRDRDYEQYFGPGTRLTVT.

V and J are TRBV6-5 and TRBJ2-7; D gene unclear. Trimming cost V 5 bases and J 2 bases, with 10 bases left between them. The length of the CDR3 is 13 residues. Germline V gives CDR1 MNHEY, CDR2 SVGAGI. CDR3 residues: CASSEGKPYEQYF. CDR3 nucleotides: TGTGCCAGCAGTGAAGGGAAACCCTACGAGCAGTACTTC.

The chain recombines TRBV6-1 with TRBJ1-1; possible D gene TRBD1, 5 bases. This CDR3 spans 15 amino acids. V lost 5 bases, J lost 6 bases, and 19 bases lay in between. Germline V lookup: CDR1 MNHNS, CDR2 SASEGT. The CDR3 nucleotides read TGTGCCAGCAGTCCAAGTTGGGGGTATAGGGCTGAAGCTTTCTTT. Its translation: CASSPSWGYRAEAFF.

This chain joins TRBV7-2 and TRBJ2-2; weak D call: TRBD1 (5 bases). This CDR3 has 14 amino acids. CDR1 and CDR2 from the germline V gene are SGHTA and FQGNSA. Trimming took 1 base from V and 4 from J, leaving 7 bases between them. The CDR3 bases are TGTGCCAGCAGCTTAGGAAGGGGCACCGGGGAGCTGTTTTTT. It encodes CASSLGRGTGELFF.

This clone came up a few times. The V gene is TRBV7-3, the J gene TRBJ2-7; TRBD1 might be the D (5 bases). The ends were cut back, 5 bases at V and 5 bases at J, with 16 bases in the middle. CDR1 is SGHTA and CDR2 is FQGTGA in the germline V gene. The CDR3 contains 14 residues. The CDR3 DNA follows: TGTGCCAGCAGCCCACCCAACAGGCCGGACGAGCAGTACTTC. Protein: CASSPPNRPDEQYF.

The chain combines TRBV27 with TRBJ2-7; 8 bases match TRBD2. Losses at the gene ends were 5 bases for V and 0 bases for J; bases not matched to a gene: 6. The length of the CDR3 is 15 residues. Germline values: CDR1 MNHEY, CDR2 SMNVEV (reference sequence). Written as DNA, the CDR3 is TGTGCCAGCAGTGTCCTAGCGGGTCCCTCCTACGAGCAGTACTTC. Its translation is CASSVLAGPSYEQYF.

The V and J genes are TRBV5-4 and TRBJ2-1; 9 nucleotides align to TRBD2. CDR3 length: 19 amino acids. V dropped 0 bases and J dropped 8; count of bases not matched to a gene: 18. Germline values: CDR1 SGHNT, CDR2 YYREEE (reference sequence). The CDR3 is CASSLVGWIGGRAFDEQFF. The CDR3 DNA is TGTGCCAGCAGCTTGGTGGGGTGGATTGGCGGGAGGGCGTTCGATGAGCAGTTCTTC. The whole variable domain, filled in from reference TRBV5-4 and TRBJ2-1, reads ETGVTQSPTHLIKTRGQQVTLRCSSQSGHNTVSWYQQALGQGPQFIFQYYREEENGRGNFPPRFSGLQFPNYSSELNVNALELDDSALYLCASSLVGWIGGRAFDEQFFGPGTRLTVL.

CDR3 sequence reads: CASSRSGTSVDTGELFF. In DNA, the CDR3 is TGTGCCAGCAGTCGATCAGGGACTAGTGTAGACACCGGGGAGCTGTTTTTT. J is TRBJ2-2 and V is TRBV28; TRBD2 aligns across 8 bases. Looked up from germline, CDR1 is MDHEN and CDR2 is SYDVKM. The CDR3 consists of 17 residues. V was clipped by 5 bases and J by 3 bases; unmatched bases: 11. The full variable domain, its missing parts supplied by reference TRBV28 and TRBJ2-2, is DVKVTQSSRYLVKRTGEKVFLECVQDMDHENMFWYRQDPGLGLRLIYFSYDVKMKEKGDIPEGYSVSREKKERFSLILESASTNQTSMYLCASSRSGTSVDTGELFFGEGSRLTVL.

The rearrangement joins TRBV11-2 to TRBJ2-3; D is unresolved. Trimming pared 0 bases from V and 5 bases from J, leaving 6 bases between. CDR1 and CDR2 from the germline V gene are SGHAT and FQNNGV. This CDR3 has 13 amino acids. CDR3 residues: CASSLDPLDTQYF. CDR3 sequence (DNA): TGTGCCAGCAGCTTAGATCCCCTAGATACGCAGTATTTT.

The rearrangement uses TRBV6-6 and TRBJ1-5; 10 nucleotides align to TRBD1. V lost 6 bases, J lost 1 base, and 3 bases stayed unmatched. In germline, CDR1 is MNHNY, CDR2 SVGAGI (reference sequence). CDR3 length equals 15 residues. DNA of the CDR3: TGTGCCAGCAGCCGGGACAGGGGAAGCAATCAGCCCCAGCATTTT. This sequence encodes CASSRDRGSNQPQHF.

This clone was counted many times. This chain's CDR3 is CASSSGQEGQPQHF. The DNA of the CDR3 is TGTGCCAGCAGTTCGGGACAGGAGGGACAGCCCCAGCATTTT. This chain uses TRBV6-5 with TRBJ1-5, with TRBD1 matching 8 bases. The length of the CDR3 is 14 residues. V trimming: 4 bases; J trimming: 7 bases; junction bases outside the gene matches: 6. CDR1 is MNHEY and CDR2 is SVGAGI in the germline V gene.

The CDR3 DNA sequence: TGCGCCAGCAGGGATCTCCCTTACTACGAGCAGTACTTC. Residues: CASRDLPYYEQYF. The rearrangement joins TRBV5-1 to TRBJ2-7; D gene uncertain. With 5 bases removed from V and 3 bases from J, the gap between germline ends came to 12 bases. CDR1 is SGHRS, CDR2 YFSETQ, per germline. The CDR3 covers 13 residues.

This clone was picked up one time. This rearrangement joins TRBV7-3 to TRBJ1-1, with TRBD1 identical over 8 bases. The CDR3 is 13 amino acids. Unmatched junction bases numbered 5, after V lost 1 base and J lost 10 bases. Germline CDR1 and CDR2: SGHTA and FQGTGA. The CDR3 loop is CASSLSGQGTAFF. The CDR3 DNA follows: TGTGCCAGCAGCTTAAGTGGACAGGGAACAGCTTTCTTT.

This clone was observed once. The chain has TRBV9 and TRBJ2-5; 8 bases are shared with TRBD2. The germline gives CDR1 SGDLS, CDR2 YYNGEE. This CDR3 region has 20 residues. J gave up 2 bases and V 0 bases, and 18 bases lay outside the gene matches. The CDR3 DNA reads TGTGCCAGCAGCGTAGGGGCCAGCGGGAGTCTCCTGCGTGCACAAGAGACCCAGTACTTC. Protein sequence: CASSVGASGSLLRAQETQYF.

CDR3 loop: CASSPGHLNEKLFF. The CDR3 DNA reads as TGTGCCAGCAGCCCGGGACATTTAAATGAAAAACTGTTTTTT. The rearrangement links TRBV28 to TRBJ1-4, with D tentatively TRBD1 (6 bases). V was cut by 6 bases and J by 5 bases, with 13 bases left in between. This CDR3 has 14 residues. Per the germline V gene, CDR1 is MDHEN and CDR2 is SYDVKM.

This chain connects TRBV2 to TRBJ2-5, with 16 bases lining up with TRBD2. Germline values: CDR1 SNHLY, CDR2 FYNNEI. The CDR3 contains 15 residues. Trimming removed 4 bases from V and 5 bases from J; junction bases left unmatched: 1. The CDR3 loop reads CASSVGLAGGETQYF. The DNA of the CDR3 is TGTGCCAGCAGTGTGGGACTAGCGGGAGGGGAGACCCAGTACTTC.

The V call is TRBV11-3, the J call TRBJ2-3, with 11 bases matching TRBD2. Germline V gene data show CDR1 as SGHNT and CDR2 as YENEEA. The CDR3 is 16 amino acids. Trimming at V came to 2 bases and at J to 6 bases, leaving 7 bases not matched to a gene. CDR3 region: CASSLSGTSGADTQYF. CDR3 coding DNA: TGTGCCAGCAGCTTATCAGGGACTAGCGGAGCTGATACGCAGTATTTT.

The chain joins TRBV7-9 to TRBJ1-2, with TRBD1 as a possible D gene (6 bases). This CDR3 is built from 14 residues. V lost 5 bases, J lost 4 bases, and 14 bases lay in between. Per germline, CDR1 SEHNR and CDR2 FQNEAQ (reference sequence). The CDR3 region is CASSPKAGAYGYTF. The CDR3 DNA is TGTGCCAGCAGCCCTAAGGCAGGGGCCTATGGCTACACCTTC. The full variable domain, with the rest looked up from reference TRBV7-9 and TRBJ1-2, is DTGVSQNPRHKITKRGQNVTFRCDPISEHNRLYWYRQTLGQGPEFLTYFQNEAQLEKSRLLSDRFSAERPKGSFSTLEIQRTEQGDSAMYLCASSPKAGAYGYTFGSGTRLTVV.